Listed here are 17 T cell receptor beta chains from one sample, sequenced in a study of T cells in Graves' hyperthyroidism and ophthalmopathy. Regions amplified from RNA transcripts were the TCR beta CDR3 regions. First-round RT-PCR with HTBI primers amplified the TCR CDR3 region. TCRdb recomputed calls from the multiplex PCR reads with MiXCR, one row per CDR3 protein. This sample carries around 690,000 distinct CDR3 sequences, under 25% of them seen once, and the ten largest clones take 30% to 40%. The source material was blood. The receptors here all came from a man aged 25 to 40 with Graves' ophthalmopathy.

For the CDR3, the DNA is TGCGCCAGCAGTGCGTTCCTGGAGACCCAGTACTTC. Translating it yields CASSAFLETQYF. The chain has TRBV10-2 and TRBJ2-5, with D uncertain. The V end was cut by 4 bases, the J end by 5 bases, with 8 bases between. Looked up from germline, CDR1 is WSHSY and CDR2 is SAAADI. This CDR3 is built from 12 residues.

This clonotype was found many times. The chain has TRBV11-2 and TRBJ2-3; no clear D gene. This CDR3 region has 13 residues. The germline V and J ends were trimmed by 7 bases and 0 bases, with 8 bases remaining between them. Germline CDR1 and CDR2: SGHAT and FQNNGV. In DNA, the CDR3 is TGTGCCAGCAACCCTCGCAGCACAGATACGCAGTATTTT. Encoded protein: CASNPRSTDTQYF.

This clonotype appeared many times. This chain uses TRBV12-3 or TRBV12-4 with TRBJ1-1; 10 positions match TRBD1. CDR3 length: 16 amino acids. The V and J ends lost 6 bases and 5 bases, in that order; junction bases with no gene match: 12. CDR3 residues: CASSLRGTGVGTEAFF. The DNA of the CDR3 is TGTGCCAGCAGCCTGAGAGGGACAGGGGTAGGAACTGAAGCTTTCTTT.

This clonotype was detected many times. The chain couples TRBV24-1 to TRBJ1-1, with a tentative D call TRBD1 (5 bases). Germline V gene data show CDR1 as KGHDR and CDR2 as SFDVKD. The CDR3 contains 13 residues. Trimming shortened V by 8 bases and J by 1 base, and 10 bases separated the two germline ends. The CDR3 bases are TGTGCCACCACCGGGGGGGAGAACACTGAAGCTTTCTTT. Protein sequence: CATTGGENTEAFF.

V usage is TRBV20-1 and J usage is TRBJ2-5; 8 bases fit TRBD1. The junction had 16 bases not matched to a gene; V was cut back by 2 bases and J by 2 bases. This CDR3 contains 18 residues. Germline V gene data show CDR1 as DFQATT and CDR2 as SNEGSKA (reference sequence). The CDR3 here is CSARSLTLQGAVQETQYF. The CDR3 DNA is TGCAGTGCTAGATCTCTAACACTCCAGGGGGCGGTGCAAGAGACCCAGTACTTC.

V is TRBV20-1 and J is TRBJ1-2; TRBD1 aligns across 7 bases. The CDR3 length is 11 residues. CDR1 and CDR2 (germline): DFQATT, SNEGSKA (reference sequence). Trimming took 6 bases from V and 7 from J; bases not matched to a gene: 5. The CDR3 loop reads CSAREGAGYTF. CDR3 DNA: TGCAGTGCCAGGGAGGGGGCTGGCTACACCTTC.

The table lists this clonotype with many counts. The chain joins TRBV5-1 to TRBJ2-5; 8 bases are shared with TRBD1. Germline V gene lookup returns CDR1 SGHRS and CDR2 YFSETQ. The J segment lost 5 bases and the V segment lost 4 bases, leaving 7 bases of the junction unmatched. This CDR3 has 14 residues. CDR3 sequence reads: CASSPRTGRETQYF. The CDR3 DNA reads TGCGCCAGCAGCCCTCGGACAGGGAGGGAGACCCAGTACTTC.

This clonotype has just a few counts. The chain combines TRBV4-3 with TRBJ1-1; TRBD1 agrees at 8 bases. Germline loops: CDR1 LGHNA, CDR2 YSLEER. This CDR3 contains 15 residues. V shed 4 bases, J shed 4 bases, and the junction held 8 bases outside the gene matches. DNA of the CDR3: TGCGCCAGCAGCCTTATGACAGGGGAGAGCACTGAAGCTTTCTTT. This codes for CASSLMTGESTEAFF.

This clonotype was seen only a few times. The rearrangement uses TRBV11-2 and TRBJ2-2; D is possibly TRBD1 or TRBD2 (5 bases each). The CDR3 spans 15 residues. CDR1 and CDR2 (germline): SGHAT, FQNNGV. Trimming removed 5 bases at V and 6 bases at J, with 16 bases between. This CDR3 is CASSPRGPVSGELFF. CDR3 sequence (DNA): TGTGCCAGCAGCCCTCGGGGCCCCGTTTCCGGGGAGCTGTTTTTT.

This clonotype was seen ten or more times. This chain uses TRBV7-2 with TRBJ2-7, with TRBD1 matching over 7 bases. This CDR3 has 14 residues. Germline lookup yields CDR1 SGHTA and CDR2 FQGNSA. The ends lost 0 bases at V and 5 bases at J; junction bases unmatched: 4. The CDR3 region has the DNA TGTGCCAGCAGCTTAGCAGGGGGCTGGAACGAGCAGTACTTC. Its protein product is CASSLAGGWNEQYF.

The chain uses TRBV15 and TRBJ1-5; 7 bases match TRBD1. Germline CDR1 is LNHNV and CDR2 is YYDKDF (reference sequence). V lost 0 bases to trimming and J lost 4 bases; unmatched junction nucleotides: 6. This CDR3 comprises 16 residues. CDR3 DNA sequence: TGTGCCACCAGCAGAGAAGGGGGCTCCTCAAATCAGCCCCAGCATTTT. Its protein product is CATSREGGSSNQPQHF.

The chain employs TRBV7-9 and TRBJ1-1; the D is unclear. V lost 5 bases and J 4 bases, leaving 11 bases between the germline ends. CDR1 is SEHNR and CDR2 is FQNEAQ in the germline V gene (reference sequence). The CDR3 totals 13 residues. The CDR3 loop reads CASSPRHGTEAFF. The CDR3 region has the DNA TGTGCCAGCAGCCCCCGGCACGGCACTGAAGCTTTCTTT.

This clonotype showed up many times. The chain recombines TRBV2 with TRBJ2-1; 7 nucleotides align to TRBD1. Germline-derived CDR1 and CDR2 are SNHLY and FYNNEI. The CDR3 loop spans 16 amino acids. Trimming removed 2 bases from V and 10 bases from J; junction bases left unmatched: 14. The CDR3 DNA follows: TGTGCCAGCAGTGAAAGGGGGACAGCAAGGGTACTAGAGCAGTTCTTC. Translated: CASSERGTARVLEQFF.

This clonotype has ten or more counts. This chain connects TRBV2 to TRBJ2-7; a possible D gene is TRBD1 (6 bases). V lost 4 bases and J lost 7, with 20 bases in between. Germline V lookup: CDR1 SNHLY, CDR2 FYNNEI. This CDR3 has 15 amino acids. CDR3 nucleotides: TGTGCCAGCAGTGTCGGCAGGGGTGGGTCTGTGGAGCAGTACTTC. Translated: CASSVGRGGSVEQYF.

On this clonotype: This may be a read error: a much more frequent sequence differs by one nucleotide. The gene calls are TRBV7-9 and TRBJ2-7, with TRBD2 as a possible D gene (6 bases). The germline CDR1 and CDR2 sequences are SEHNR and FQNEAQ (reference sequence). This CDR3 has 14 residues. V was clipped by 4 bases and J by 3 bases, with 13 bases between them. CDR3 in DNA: TGTGCCAGCAGCTCTAGCGCCCCGTACTACGAGCAGTACTTC. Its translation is CASSSSAPYYEQYF.

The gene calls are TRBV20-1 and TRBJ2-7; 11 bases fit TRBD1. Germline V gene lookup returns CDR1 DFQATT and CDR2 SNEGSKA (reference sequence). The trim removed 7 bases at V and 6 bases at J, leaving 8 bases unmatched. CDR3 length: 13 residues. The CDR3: CSVQEGTGGEQYF. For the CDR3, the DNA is TGCAGTGTCCAAGAGGGGACAGGGGGCGAGCAGTACTTC.

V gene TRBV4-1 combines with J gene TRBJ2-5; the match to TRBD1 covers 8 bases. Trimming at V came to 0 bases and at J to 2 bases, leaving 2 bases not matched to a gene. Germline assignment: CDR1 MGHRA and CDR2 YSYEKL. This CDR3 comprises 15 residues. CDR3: CASSQDGQGQETQYF. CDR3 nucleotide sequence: TGCGCCAGCAGCCAAGACGGACAGGGTCAAGAGACCCAGTACTTC.